This TCR beta chain was found in a study of T cell responses to AZD1222 COVID-19 vaccine. TCRdb's copy holds only in-frame clones and misses some; the assay was immunoSEQ multiplex PCR. The sample holds 95,000 to 150,000 clones, over 75% seen once. Trimming removed 6 bases from V and 0 bases from J, with 12 bases in between. CDR3 length: 16 amino acids. Germline lookup yields CDR1 MDHEN and CDR2 SYDVKM. As concerns this clone: Its target is not known.

Points from the study as a whole: Baseline seropositivity occurred in only six AZD1222 recipients. Donors were chiefly white British, with a greater number of females, and clonal diversity was perhaps underestimated. None of the repertoires were sampled until the peak T cell response had passed.

The starting material was peripheral blood, obtained 28 days after the second dose of the MenACWY control vaccine. This chain joins TRBV28 and TRBJ1-6; possible D gene TRBD1, 5 bases. This sequence was found in an adult who received the MenACWY meningococcal vaccine as a control. This CDR3 is CASRFQGVSYNSPLHF. As DNA, the CDR3 is TGTGCCAGCAGGTTCCAGGGTGTCTCCTATAATTCACCCCTCCACTTT.